Included here is one T cell receptor (beta chain) sequence, with context. This CDR3 region has 14 residues. Between the trimmed V and J ends, which lost 3 bases and 8 bases, there was a span of 14 bases. The sample belongs to a study of blood T cell repertoires in COVID-19. Assay used: immunoSEQ multiplex PCR; TCRdb lists only in-frame clones, some missing. In the table there are around 250,000 clones, around 89% of which are singletons. Participants, 18 to 89 years old, spanned around 25 US areas. Clinical history as reported by participants underpinned cohort assignment. Sequenced input: PBMCs or T cells enriched from blood (not recorded which). The clonotype was recovered from a man aged 50 to 60 who had been exposed to COVID-19. This sequence joins TRBV23-1 and TRBJ2-1, with a weak D call TRBD1 (5 bases). TRBV23-1 is assigned to the ORF class and has an uncertain function. CDR3 residues: CASSHRTIKDEQFF. CDR3 DNA: TGCGCCAGCAGTCACCGGACAATAAAGGATGAGCAGTTCTTC.